This T cell receptor (beta chain) came from a study of OX40 agonist ivuxolimab in advanced cancers. Whole-study context: At 0.01 to 10 mg/kg, ivuxolimab was administered intravenously to patients every 2 weeks. Partial responses were observed in three patients, of whom one had hepatocellular carcinoma and two had cutaneous melanoma. Melanoma, hepatocellular carcinoma, head and neck or renal cell cancer occurred in dose-escalation patients.

CDR3 size: 15 residues. The V and J ends lost 9 bases and 3 bases respectively, with 18 bases between them. Per germline, CDR1 LNHDA and CDR2 SQIVND (reference sequence). Sampling of blood occurred at baseline, cycle 4 day 1, and cycle 7 day 1. The table came from immunoSEQ multiplex PCR; TCRdb's copy has only in-frame clones and leaves some out. The sample carries more than 80,000 clones, around 94% recorded once. The chain links TRBV19 to TRBJ1-5; no clear D. The specimen was CD4+ or CD8+ T cells sorted from blood, collected in a trial of the OX40 agonist ivuxolimab. The clonotype was recovered from an adult with an advanced solid tumor such as melanoma, head and neck, liver or kidney cancer. CDR3 sequence (DNA): TGTGCCAGCAAGCCAGGAGTCCCTAACAATCAGCCCCAGCATTTT. Residues: CASKPGVPNNQPQHF.